The rows below give T cell receptor beta chains drawn from one sample of a study of blood T cell repertoires in COVID-19. Clones were sequenced by immunoSEQ multiplex PCR, and TCRdb holds only the in-frame ones, with some missing. This sample has a few hundred thousand clones, with 85% to 90% found just once. Sequencing input: peripheral blood. The source is a human donor in a cohort sampled during active COVID-19. The conserved cysteine and the conserved F or W are not part of the CDR3 here. The order of the fields is J gene, D gene, V gene, CDR3 protein. The D gene is left open where the match is weak.

TRBJ1-1 | TRBD1 | TRBV6-5 | ASTLGQPSSPEAF
TRBJ2-3 | - | TRBV5-8 | ASSRDPSTDTQY
TRBJ2-4 | - | TRBV5-1 | ASSSEDSNIQY
TRBJ1-1 | TRBD1 | TRBV19 | ASRDRGVTEAF
TRBJ2-1 | TRBD2 | TRBV27 | ATSSTSGGDEQF
TRBJ2-3 | - | TRBV24-1 | ATSEETGNRAQY
TRBJ2-7 | TRBD2 | TRBV7-6 | ASSYLAGVWNEQY
TRBJ2-1 | - | TRBV9 | ASSVGGATYNEQF
TRBJ2-7 | - | TRBV15 | ATSPQTGRYYEQY
TRBJ2-3 | - | TRBV23-1 | ASSQSRTDTQY
TRBJ2-3 | TRBD2 | TRBV4-1 | ASSYASGGFGTDTQY
TRBJ1-6 | - | TRBV19 | ASSIVGRRNSPLH
TRBJ1-4 | - | TRBV9 | ASSEREGRDDEKLF
TRBJ2-3 | TRBD1 | TRBV24-1 | ATSDSSRGTDTQY
TRBJ2-3 | TRBD1 | TRBV29-1 | SVLGQGIVGDTQY
TRBJ1-1 | - | TRBV2 | ASSEGGWNTEAF
TRBJ1-5 | - | TRBV7-2 | ASSTKTGAELSSPQH
TRBJ2-7 | TRBD2 | TRBV3-1/TRBV3-2 | ASSQGSLAGYYEQY
TRBJ2-1 | - | TRBV19 | ASSIGQAYNEQF
TRBJ2-5 | - | TRBV7-3 | ASSLRRGAQETQY
TRBJ1-5 | - | TRBV30 | AWSLTNQPQH
TRBJ1-1 | TRBD1 | TRBV10-3 | AIRGDRTSLKAF
TRBJ1-2 | TRBD1 | TRBV5-1 | ASSTTAGGGYGYT
TRBJ2-3 | - | TRBV20-1 | SAITGDTQY
TRBJ2-1 | - | TRBV5-1 | ASSLAGDTYNEQF
TRBJ1-1 | - | TRBV25-1 | ASSAAGPGTEAF
TRBJ1-1 | - | TRBV19 | ASTKRTAGESEAF
TRBJ2-2 | TRBD2 | TRBV7-8 | ASSSTSGRTGELF
TRBJ2-1 | TRBD1 | TRBV5-6 | ASSLGTGYWDNEQF
TRBJ2-5 | TRBD2 | TRBV24-1 | ATSDLTSGKQETQY
TRBJ2-7 | - | TRBV20-1 | SASELVTGPEQY
TRBJ1-2 | - | TRBV30 | AWSGRGDYGYT
TRBJ2-2 | TRBD2 | TRBV10-3 | AISDLGRGGRVTGELF
TRBJ2-7 | - | TRBV5-1 | ASSRTSSRAYEQY
TRBJ2-5 | - | TRBV29-1 | SVDYQGETQY
TRBJ1-5 | - | TRBV9 | ASSVERRRAGQPQH
TRBJ2-3 | - | TRBV20-1 | SARTDTQY
TRBJ2-3 | TRBD1 | TRBV5-1 | ASRPGQGADTQY
TRBJ1-1 | TRBD1 | TRBV7-9 | ASSRDRVTFNTEAF
TRBJ1-1 | TRBD1 | TRBV5-4 | ASSSKSTGETEAF
TRBJ1-1 | - | TRBV19 | ASSIGQSNTEAF
TRBJ2-2 | - | TRBV10-3 | ATALGGNTGELF